This T cell receptor (beta chain) was retrieved from a study of a mutant IDH1 vaccine in newly diagnosed glioma. Overall study context: Vaccine administration was initiated 4-6 weeks following radiotherapy alone, or with temozolomide cycles. Beforehand, treatment had been radiotherapy, temozolomide, or both; the majority received both.

The CDR3 extends over 16 amino acids. Germline-derived CDR1 and CDR2 are SGHTA and FQGNSA. V dropped 7 bases and J dropped 5; count of bases not matched to a gene: 12. TCRdb's table, derived via immunoSEQ multiplex PCR, lists solely in-frame clones and lacks some. The repertoire consists of some 130,000 clones, with 80% occurring once and the leading ten covering about 5.5%. Sample time point: week 11, during vaccination. Vaccination used 300 ug of mutant IDH1 20-mer peptide per dose, with topical imiquimod. A note on this clone: Its cognate antigen is unknown.

The sequenced sample was PBMCs, obtained from a glioma patient whose treatment included an IDH1 peptide vaccine. This rearrangement joins TRBV7-2 to TRBJ2-4; 9 nucleotides align to TRBD2. The receptor comes from a man aged 35 to 55 with glioma. CDR3 amino acids: CASTFGREGLENIQYF. The CDR3 nucleotides read TGTGCCAGCACCTTCGGGCGGGAGGGCCTAGAAAACATTCAGTACTTC.